These T cell receptor beta chains were read from a single sample in a study of CD8+CD57+ T cells in acquired aplastic anemia. TCRdb passed the reads through MiXCR, listing each CDR3 protein once. The table includes 450,000 to 550,000 distinct CDR3 sequences, around 30% detected once. Sequencing used sorted CD4+, CD8+, or CD8+CD57+ T cells (not recorded which) from PBMCs. The receptors come from a human donor with aplastic anemia. Both conserved end residues are part of each CDR3. The D gene is left open where the match is weak. Not every row has a clone size; where given, it reads once, few, many or a size class.

d_call: .; v_call: TRBV10-3; cdr3_length: 13; clone_size: few; j_call: TRBJ1-1; cdr3_nt: TGTGCCAGCAGAGATAACAGGGAGACTGAAGCTTTCTTT; cdr3_aa: CASRDNRETEAFF
d_call: .; v_call: TRBV9; cdr3_length: 14; clone_size: .; j_call: TRBJ1-6; cdr3_nt: TGTGCCAGCAGCGTACGATGGGAAAATTCACCCCTCCACTTT; cdr3_aa: CASSVRWENSPLHF
d_call: .; v_call: TRBV7-2; cdr3_length: 16; clone_size: many; j_call: TRBJ2-5; cdr3_nt: TGTGCCAGCAGCTTAGCAGGGGCCCTACGTGGGGAGACCCAGTACTTC; cdr3_aa: CASSLAGALRGETQYF
d_call: .; v_call: TRBV19; cdr3_length: 17; clone_size: .; j_call: TRBJ1-6; cdr3_nt: TGTGCCAGTAGGGAGGTTACCGGACTCCGGGGTAATTCACCCCTCCACTTT; cdr3_aa: CASREVTGLRGNSPLHF
d_call: TRBD1; v_call: TRBV5-1; cdr3_length: 14; clone_size: few; j_call: TRBJ2-7; cdr3_nt: TGCGCCAGCAGCCGGTGGACAGGGGACTACGAGCAGTACTTC; cdr3_aa: CASSRWTGDYEQYF
d_call: .; v_call: TRBV5-1; cdr3_length: 14; clone_size: .; j_call: TRBJ2-7; cdr3_nt: TGCGCCAGCAGCTTATCGGGAGATTTCCCCGAGCAGTACTTC; cdr3_aa: CASSLSGDFPEQYF
d_call: TRBD1; v_call: TRBV20-1; cdr3_length: 14; clone_size: .; j_call: TRBJ2-5; cdr3_nt: TGCAGTGTCCGGGGACAGGGCCCTCCAGAGACCCAGTACTTC; cdr3_aa: CSVRGQGPPETQYF
d_call: .; v_call: TRBV25-1; cdr3_length: 13; clone_size: .; j_call: TRBJ2-3; cdr3_nt: TGTGCCAGCAGTGAGGTGGGCGCATATACGCAGTATTTT; cdr3_aa: CASSEVGAYTQYF
d_call: .; v_call: TRBV19; cdr3_length: 15; clone_size: many; j_call: TRBJ2-1; cdr3_nt: TGTGCCAGTAGTATCGGTGCCCAGGAATACAATGAGCAGTTCTTC; cdr3_aa: CASSIGAQEYNEQFF
d_call: TRBD1; v_call: TRBV7-3; cdr3_length: 12; clone_size: once; j_call: TRBJ1-2; cdr3_nt: TGTGCCAGCATCACAGGGGAGGGTGGCTACACCTTC; cdr3_aa: CASITGEGGYTF
d_call: .; v_call: TRBV7-2; cdr3_length: 14; clone_size: .; j_call: TRBJ2-3; cdr3_nt: TGTGCCAGCAGCTTAGGGTCCCATACAGATACGCAGTATTTT; cdr3_aa: CASSLGSHTDTQYF
d_call: TRBD1; v_call: TRBV9; cdr3_length: 14; clone_size: many; j_call: TRBJ1-2; cdr3_nt: TGTGCCAGCAGCGTAGCGGGACAGAACTATGGCTACACCTTC; cdr3_aa: CASSVAGQNYGYTF
d_call: .; v_call: TRBV19; cdr3_length: 14; clone_size: many; j_call: TRBJ1-2; cdr3_nt: TGTGCCAGTAGTATTTCTTGGGAGGACTATGGCTACACCTTC; cdr3_aa: CASSISWEDYGYTF
d_call: .; v_call: TRBV6-2/TRBV6-3; cdr3_length: 13; clone_size: .; j_call: TRBJ2-4; cdr3_nt: TGTGCCAGCAGTCAATACATGAAAAACATTCAGTACTTC; cdr3_aa: CASSQYMKNIQYF
d_call: .; v_call: TRBV7-9; cdr3_length: 13; clone_size: .; j_call: TRBJ1-6; cdr3_nt: TGTGCCAGCAGCTTTACCGGGGATTCACCCCTCCACTTT; cdr3_aa: CASSFTGDSPLHF
d_call: TRBD1; v_call: TRBV29-1; cdr3_length: 14; clone_size: .; j_call: TRBJ1-2; cdr3_nt: TGCAGCGCCGCAAGGACAGGAGGAACCGTTGGCTACACCTTC; cdr3_aa: CSAARTGGTVGYTF
d_call: .; v_call: TRBV20-1; cdr3_length: 14; clone_size: .; j_call: TRBJ2-5; cdr3_nt: TGCAGTGCTAGAGGGACTGGCCAACAAGAGACCCAGTACTTC; cdr3_aa: CSARGTGQQETQYF
d_call: .; v_call: TRBV5-1; cdr3_length: 15; clone_size: .; j_call: TRBJ2-5; cdr3_nt: TGCGCCAGCAGCTTGGTGGGCAGCCAACAAGAGACCCAGTACTTC; cdr3_aa: CASSLVGSQQETQYF
d_call: TRBD1; v_call: TRBV12-3/TRBV12-4; cdr3_length: 13; clone_size: .; j_call: TRBJ2-1; cdr3_nt: TGTGCCAGCAGCAACCGAACAGGGGGAGAGCAGTTCTTC; cdr3_aa: CASSNRTGGEQFF
d_call: TRBD1; v_call: TRBV30; cdr3_length: 13; clone_size: .; j_call: TRBJ2-7; cdr3_nt: TGTGCCTGGGCCGGGACAGGGGTCTACGAGCAGTACTTC; cdr3_aa: CAWAGTGVYEQYF
d_call: .; v_call: TRBV6-2/TRBV6-3; cdr3_length: 16; clone_size: .; j_call: TRBJ2-3; cdr3_nt: TGTGCCAGCAGAGGGACTTCGAATCCTAGCACAGATACGCAGTATTTT; cdr3_aa: CASRGTSNPSTDTQYF
d_call: .; v_call: TRBV20-1; cdr3_length: 12; clone_size: .; j_call: TRBJ1-1; cdr3_nt: TGCAGTGCTACGACAGAGAACACTGAAGCTTTCTTT; cdr3_aa: CSATTENTEAFF
d_call: .; v_call: TRBV9; cdr3_length: 15; clone_size: few; j_call: TRBJ1-4; cdr3_nt: TGTGCCAGCAGCGTAGGTCGGGGGACTAATGAAAAACTGTTTTTT; cdr3_aa: CASSVGRGTNEKLFF
d_call: TRBD1; v_call: TRBV6-5; cdr3_length: 17; clone_size: .; j_call: TRBJ1-4; cdr3_nt: TGTGCCAGCAGTTACGCCATCCAGGGGGCGCGACAAGAAAAACTGTTTTTT; cdr3_aa: CASSYAIQGARQEKLFF
d_call: .; v_call: TRBV19; cdr3_length: 16; clone_size: .; j_call: TRBJ2-3; cdr3_nt: TGTGCCAGTAGTATAATTCGAATTACTAGCACAGATACGCAGTATTTT; cdr3_aa: CASSIIRITSTDTQYF
d_call: TRBD1; v_call: TRBV12-3/TRBV12-4; cdr3_length: 13; clone_size: many; j_call: TRBJ1-5; cdr3_nt: TGTGCCAGCTCGGGACAGCACAATCAGCCCCAGCATTTT; cdr3_aa: CASSGQHNQPQHF
d_call: TRBD2; v_call: TRBV12-3/TRBV12-4; cdr3_length: 15; clone_size: .; j_call: TRBJ2-1; cdr3_nt: TGTGCCAGCAGCCCGAAGCGGGGGAAATACAATGAGCAGTTCTTC; cdr3_aa: CASSPKRGKYNEQFF
d_call: .; v_call: TRBV2; cdr3_length: 18; clone_size: .; j_call: TRBJ2-7; cdr3_nt: TGTGCCAGCAGTGAAGCGCCCCCAGGAAACAGGGAAGTCTACGAGCAGTACTTC; cdr3_aa: CASSEAPPGNREVYEQYF
d_call: .; v_call: TRBV19; cdr3_length: 14; clone_size: many; j_call: TRBJ2-7; cdr3_nt: TGTGCCAGTAGCTACCGGGACTCAAAATACGAGCAGTACTTC; cdr3_aa: CASSYRDSKYEQYF
d_call: TRBD1; v_call: TRBV25-1; cdr3_length: 16; clone_size: few; j_call: TRBJ1-2; cdr3_nt: TGTGCCAGCTCACCAACGAGCGACAGGGCTAGGGGCGGCTACACCTTC; cdr3_aa: CASSPTSDRARGGYTF
d_call: .; v_call: TRBV3-1; cdr3_length: 14; clone_size: .; j_call: TRBJ2-1; cdr3_nt: TGTGCCAGCAGCTGGGACTCCTCCTACAATGAGCAGTTCTTC; cdr3_aa: CASSWDSSYNEQFF
d_call: TRBD1; v_call: TRBV2; cdr3_length: 13; clone_size: few; j_call: TRBJ2-7; cdr3_nt: TGTGCCAGCAGCCCGGACAGGGTTGCCGAGCAGTACTTC; cdr3_aa: CASSPDRVAEQYF
d_call: TRBD1; v_call: TRBV19; cdr3_length: 13; clone_size: few; j_call: TRBJ1-1; cdr3_nt: TGTGCCAGTAGTACCGGGACAGGGGGCAGAGCTTTCTTT; cdr3_aa: CASSTGTGGRAFF
d_call: TRBD2; v_call: TRBV24-1; cdr3_length: 15; clone_size: many; j_call: TRBJ2-7; cdr3_nt: TGTGCCACCAGTGATGGGACTAGCGCCACCTACGAGCAGTACTTC; cdr3_aa: CATSDGTSATYEQYF
d_call: TRBD2; v_call: TRBV20-1; cdr3_length: 15; clone_size: many; j_call: TRBJ2-5; cdr3_nt: TGCAGTGCTAGAGACATGAGCGGGACCGGGGAGACCCAGTACTTC; cdr3_aa: CSARDMSGTGETQYF
d_call: .; v_call: TRBV7-2; cdr3_length: 14; clone_size: .; j_call: TRBJ2-7; cdr3_nt: TGTGCCAGCAGCCCGGGACCGAGCTCCTACGAGCAGTACTTC; cdr3_aa: CASSPGPSSYEQYF
d_call: .; v_call: TRBV15; cdr3_length: 14; clone_size: .; j_call: TRBJ2-3; cdr3_nt: TGTGCCAGCAGTTTAGACAGGATAACAGATACGCAGTATTTT; cdr3_aa: CASSLDRITDTQYF
d_call: .; v_call: TRBV29-1; cdr3_length: 12; clone_size: many; j_call: TRBJ2-3; cdr3_nt: TGCAGCGCAGGTGGCAGGGTGGATACGCAGTATTTT; cdr3_aa: CSAGGRVDTQYF
d_call: TRBD1; v_call: TRBV7-7; cdr3_length: 15; clone_size: .; j_call: TRBJ2-5; cdr3_nt: TGTGCTAGCAGCGAGGACAGGGGGCGGAAAGAGACCCAGTACTTC; cdr3_aa: CASSEDRGRKETQYF
d_call: .; v_call: TRBV7-9; cdr3_length: 9; clone_size: few; j_call: TRBJ1-6; cdr3_nt: TGTGCCAGCAGCCACATCCCCCACTTT; cdr3_aa: CASSHIPHF
d_call: .; v_call: TRBV7-8; cdr3_length: 17; clone_size: few; j_call: TRBJ1-5; cdr3_nt: TGTGCCAGCAGCCCCACACATCAGCAGTATAGCAATCAGCCCCAGCATTTT; cdr3_aa: CASSPTHQQYSNQPQHF